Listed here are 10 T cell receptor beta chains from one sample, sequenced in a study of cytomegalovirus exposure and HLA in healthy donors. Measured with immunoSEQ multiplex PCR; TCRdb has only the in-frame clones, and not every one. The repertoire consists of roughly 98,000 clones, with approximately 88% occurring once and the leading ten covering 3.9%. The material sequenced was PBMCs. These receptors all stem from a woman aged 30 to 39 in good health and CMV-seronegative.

CDR3 loop: CATSWVAGSYNEQFF. CDR3 coding DNA: TGTGCCACCAGCTGGGTGGCGGGCTCCTACAATGAGCAGTTCTTC. The chain couples TRBV15 to TRBJ2-1; D perhaps matches TRBD2 (5 bases). Germline-derived CDR1 and CDR2 are LNHNV and YYDKDF (reference sequence). V dropped 5 bases and J dropped 0 bases, with 11 bases sitting between them. The CDR3 totals 15 residues.

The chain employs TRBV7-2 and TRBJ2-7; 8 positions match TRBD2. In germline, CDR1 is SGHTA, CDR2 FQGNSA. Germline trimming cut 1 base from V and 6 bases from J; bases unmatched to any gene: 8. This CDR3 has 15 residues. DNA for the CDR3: TGTGCCAGCAGCTTAGTGGGCGGGAGGATCGGCGAGCAGTACTTC. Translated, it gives CASSLVGGRIGEQYF.

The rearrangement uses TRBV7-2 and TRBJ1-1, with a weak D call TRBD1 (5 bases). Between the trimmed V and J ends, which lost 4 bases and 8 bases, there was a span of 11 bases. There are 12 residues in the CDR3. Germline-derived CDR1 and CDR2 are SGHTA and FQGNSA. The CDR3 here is CASSSLTEEAFF. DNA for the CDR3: TGTGCCAGCAGCTCGTTGACAGAAGAAGCTTTCTTT. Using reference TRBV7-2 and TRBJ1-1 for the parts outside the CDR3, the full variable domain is GAGVSQSPSNKVTEKGKDVELRCDPISGHTALYWYRQSLGQGLEFLIYFQGNSAPDKSGLPSDRFSAERTGGSVSTLTIQRTQQEDSAVYLCASSSLTEEAFFGQGTRLTVV.

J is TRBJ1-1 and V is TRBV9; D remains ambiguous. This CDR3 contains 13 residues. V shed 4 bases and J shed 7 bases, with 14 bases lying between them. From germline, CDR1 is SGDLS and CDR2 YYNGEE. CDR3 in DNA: TGTGCCAGCAGCCCTAGCGGGTCGGGTGAAGCTTTCTTT. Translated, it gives CASSPSGSGEAFF.

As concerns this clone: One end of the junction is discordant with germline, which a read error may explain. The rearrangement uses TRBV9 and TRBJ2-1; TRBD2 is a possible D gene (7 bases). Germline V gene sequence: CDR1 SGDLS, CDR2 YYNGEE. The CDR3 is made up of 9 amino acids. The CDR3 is CASSEGGLF. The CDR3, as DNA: TGTGCCAGCAGCGAGGGGGGGCTCTTC.

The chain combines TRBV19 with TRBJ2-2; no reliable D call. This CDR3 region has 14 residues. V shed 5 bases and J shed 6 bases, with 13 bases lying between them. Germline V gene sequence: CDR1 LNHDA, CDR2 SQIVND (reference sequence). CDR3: CASSPSGWAGELFF. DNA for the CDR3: TGTGCCAGTAGTCCCTCCGGGTGGGCCGGGGAGCTGTTTTTT.

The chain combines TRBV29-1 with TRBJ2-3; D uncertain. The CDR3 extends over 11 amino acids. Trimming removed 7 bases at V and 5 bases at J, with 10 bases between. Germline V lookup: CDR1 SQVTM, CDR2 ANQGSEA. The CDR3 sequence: CSAQLQDTQYF. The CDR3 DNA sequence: TGCAGCGCCCAACTACAAGATACGCAGTATTTT.

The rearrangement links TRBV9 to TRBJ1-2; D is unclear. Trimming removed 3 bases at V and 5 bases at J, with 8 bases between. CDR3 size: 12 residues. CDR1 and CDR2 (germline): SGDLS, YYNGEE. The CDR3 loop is CASSGRSYGYTF. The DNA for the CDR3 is TGTGCCAGCAGCGGACGGAGTTATGGCTACACCTTC.

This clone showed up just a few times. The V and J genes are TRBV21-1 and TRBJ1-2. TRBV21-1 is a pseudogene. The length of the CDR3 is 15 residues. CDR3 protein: CASCDFSPKNYGYTF. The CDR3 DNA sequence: TGTGCCAGCTGCGACTTCTCTCCTAAAAATTATGGCTACACCTTC.

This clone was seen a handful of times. Written as DNA, the CDR3 is TGTGCCAGCTTAGAGACAGGGACCTACGAGCAGTACTTC. This codes for CASLETGTYEQYF. This rearrangement joins TRBV28 to TRBJ2-7; TRBD1 aligns across 7 bases. With 8 bases clipped from V and 2 bases from J, the junction kept 6 bases outside the gene matches. The CDR3 extends over 13 amino acids. Germline-derived CDR1 and CDR2 are MDHEN and SYDVKM.